This T cell receptor (beta chain) was sequenced in a study of CD4 T cells in relation to SARS-CoV-2 and coronaviruses. On the study more broadly: Negative control cultures got HIV-1 Nef peptides or no peptide. The restricting HLA molecule for shared crossreactive spike epitopes was mapped.

Libraries were prepared by immunoSEQ multiplex PCR; TCRdb keeps only in-frame clonotypes and omits some of them. Altogether around 11,000 clones are present, roughly 88% being singletons, with the ten largest covering about 25%. The unexposed donors gave CD4+ T cells in about 2010-2019, prior to COVID-19. The cells were cultured for about 10 days before CD4+ T cells were isolated. Unexposed-donor CD4+ T cells were probed with SARS-CoV-2 S/N and four cold-coronavirus spikes, cells permitting. Trimming took off 4 bases at V and 3 bases at J, with 8 bases between the two ends. The CDR3 spans 13 residues. CDR1 is SGHTA and CDR2 is FQGNSA in the germline V gene. Comment on this clone: As yet, its antigen is unknown.

Notes on the study in general: Compared with monoreactive clones, crossreactive clones showed significantly weaker SARS-CoV-2 expansion.

The specimen sequenced was CD4+ T cells from PBMCs, cultured in vitro. The chain links TRBV7-2 to TRBJ2-3; D is uncertain. This receptor was obtained from a human donor in good health. For the CDR3, the DNA is TGTGCCAGCAGCTCGCGCCGGACAGATACGCAGTATTTT. This sequence encodes CASSSRRTDTQYF.